This T cell receptor beta chain came from a study of blood T cell repertoires in COVID-19. As for the study in general: Donors in the United States, Italy and Spain gave samples during acute or convalescent COVID-19. Sample material is recorded as cDNA or gDNA derived from T cells, B-cell-depleted T cells, or PBMCs.

V was shortened by 0 bases and J by 9 bases, with 14 bases between the two germline ends. Germline lookup yields CDR1 SGHAT and CDR2 FQNNGV. The CDR3 sequence is 14 residues long. As handled by the study authors: From reference gene primer amplification, estimates of nucleated cell counts were derived. Produced via immunoSEQ multiplex PCR; TCRdb's table is partial and in-frame only. V and J calls and clone size follow that table, whereas D and trimming were derived from the DNA. The table shows about 250,000 clones, with 70% to 90% occurring only once. The chain carries TRBV11-2 and TRBJ2-5; a possible D gene is TRBD2 (5 bases). The origin of this receptor is a man aged 18 to 29 with active or convalescent COVID-19. Sequenced sample: peripheral blood. This chain's CDR3 is CASSLERSSGAQYF. The CDR3 region has the DNA TGTGCCAGCAGCTTAGAGCGGTCGTCCGGGGCCCAGTACTTC.